One sample yielded the 21 T cell receptor beta chains listed below, sequenced in a study of CD8+CD57+ T cells in acquired aplastic anemia. Individuals selected for sequencing had exhibited CD8+CD57+ cell expansion on flow cytometry. Researchers used genomic DNA as the template to profile TCR beta VDJ and CDR3. TCRdb re-derived calls from the reads in MiXCR, one entry per CDR3 protein. Of some 200,000 distinct CDR3 sequences detected, 60% to 80% appear once; the ten largest clones hold roughly 50%. The specimen sequenced was sorted CD4+, CD8+, or CD8+CD57+ T cells (not recorded which) from PBMCs. The receptors stem from a human donor with aplastic anemia.

The chain joins TRBV20-1 to TRBJ2-3, with D possibly TRBD2 on 6 matching bases. Trimming removed 3 bases from V and 0 bases from J, with 19 bases in between. Per the germline V gene, CDR1 is DFQATT and CDR2 is SNEGSKA (reference sequence). This CDR3 has 17 residues. DNA of the CDR3: TGCAGTGCTAGTCCCCTCCTATCTAGCGCCAGCACAGATACGCAGTATTTT. This translates into CSASPLLSSASTDTQYF.

This clonotype was seen a few times. V gene TRBV10-3 combines with J gene TRBJ1-1; D not certain. Looked up from germline, CDR1 is ENHRY and CDR2 is SYGVKD. This CDR3 is 11 amino acids long. Trimming pared 7 bases from V and 5 bases from J, leaving 8 bases between. The CDR3 spells CAINSETEAFF. CDR3 DNA: TGTGCCATCAATTCTGAAACTGAAGCTTTCTTT.

The chain has TRBV9 and TRBJ1-3; no clear D gene. Trimming pared 0 bases from V and 1 base from J, leaving 5 bases between. CDR1 and CDR2 from the germline V gene are SGDLS and YYNGEE. The CDR3 totals 14 residues. Here the CDR3 DNA reads TGTGCCAGCAGCGTAGATCGGTCTGGAAACACCATATATTTT. It yields the protein CASSVDRSGNTIYF.

V is TRBV5-8 and J is TRBJ2-3; maybe TRBD2 (6 bases). Trimming cost V 2 bases and J 0 bases, with 10 bases left between them. The CDR3 has 15 amino acids. Germline assignment: CDR1 SGHTS and CDR2 YDEGEE. The DNA for the CDR3 is TGTGCCAGCAGCTTCCGACTAGTTAGCACAGATACGCAGTATTTT. This encodes CASSFRLVSTDTQYF.

The chain carries TRBV7-9 and TRBJ2-7; D unresolved. The CDR3 has 13 amino acids. The V end was cut by 0 bases, the J end by 2 bases, with 5 bases between. Germline V gives CDR1 SEHNR, CDR2 FQNEAQ (reference sequence). The CDR3 region has the DNA TGTGCCAGCAGCTTAGCATGGCCCTACGAGCAGTACTTC. Protein sequence: CASSLAWPYEQYF.

This clonotype has a count of ten or more. This chain links TRBV5-1 with TRBJ2-1; D may be TRBD1 (5 bases). Trimming took 9 bases from V and 0 from J, leaving 19 bases between them. This CDR3 comprises 16 residues. Germline V lookup: CDR1 SGHRS, CDR2 YFSETQ. The CDR3 bases are TGCGCCACCCCCCAAAGGGGTCGAAGCTCCTACAATGAGCAGTTCTTC. Protein sequence: CATPQRGRSSYNEQFF.

CDR3 in amino acids: CASSLEGVSEKLFF. CDR3 bases: TGCGCCAGCAGCTTGGAAGGAGTAAGTGAAAAACTGTTTTTT. This chain links TRBV5-1 with TRBJ1-4; no firm D call. Germline CDR1 and CDR2: SGHRS and YFSETQ. Trimming removed 0 bases from V and 7 bases from J, with 10 bases in between. The CDR3 spans 14 residues.

V and J are TRBV20-1 and TRBJ1-2; possibly TRBD1 for D (6 bases). CDR1 and CDR2 from the germline V gene are DFQATT and SNEGSKA (reference sequence). V lost 6 bases and J 6 bases, leaving 11 bases between the germline ends. This CDR3 has 11 amino acids. CDR3 bases: TGCAGTGCGCGGACAGAAGATGGCTACACCTTC. Its protein product is CSARTEDGYTF.

The gene calls are TRBV9 and TRBJ2-1; D is perhaps TRBD1 or TRBD2 (7 bases each). Per germline, CDR1 SGDLS and CDR2 YYNGEE. Trimming removed 1 base at V and 5 bases at J, with 13 bases between. The CDR3 totals 15 residues. The CDR3 sequence is CASSVRGLADNEQFF. DNA for the CDR3: TGTGCCAGCAGCGTAAGGGGGCTAGCGGACAATGAGCAGTTCTTC.

This clonotype occurred a few times. The chain combines TRBV7-3 with TRBJ2-7; 10 nucleotides agree with TRBD1. This CDR3 comprises 14 residues. J lost 7 bases, V lost 5 bases, and 8 bases had no gene match. The germline V gene has CDR1 SGHTA and CDR2 FQGTGA. The CDR3 DNA follows: TGTGCCAGCAGCCGGGGGGACAGGGGTGGAGAGCAGTACTTC. Protein sequence: CASSRGDRGGEQYF.

The table lists this clonotype with a few counts. The chain employs TRBV6-1 and TRBJ2-7; the match to TRBD2 covers 14 bases. CDR1 MNHNS and CDR2 SASEGT come from the germline V gene. Losses at the gene ends were 6 bases for V and 3 bases for J; bases not matched to a gene: 7. The CDR3 length is 16 residues. The CDR3, as DNA: TGTGCCAGCAGATCGGGACTAGCGGGAGATCGCTACGAGCAGTACTTC. Translating it yields CASRSGLAGDRYEQYF.

This chain uses TRBV4-1 with TRBJ2-7, with D perhaps TRBD2 (5 bases). Germline loops: CDR1 MGHRA, CDR2 YSYEKL. The V and J ends lost 1 base and 9 bases respectively, with 7 bases between them. The CDR3 loop spans 11 amino acids. CDR3 in DNA: TGCGCCAGCAGCCAAGCGAGGGTGCAGTACTTC. It codes for CASSQARVQYF.

The chain couples TRBV11-2 to TRBJ2-1; D is perhaps TRBD2 (5 bases). This CDR3 comprises 13 residues. CDR1 is SGHAT and CDR2 is FQNNGV in the germline V gene. Trimming stripped 1 base from V and 12 bases from J, with 13 bases between. The CDR3 sequence: CASSLVSGKGQFF. CDR3 nucleotides: TGTGCCAGCAGCTTAGTCTCGGGGAAAGGGCAGTTCTTC. Combining the CDR3 with reference TRBV11-2 and TRBJ2-1 gives the whole variable domain EAGVAQSPRYKIIEKRQSVAFWCNPISGHATLYWYQQILGQGPKLLIQFQNNGVVDDSQLPKDRFSAERLKGVDSTLKIQPAKLEDSAVYLCASSLVSGKGQFFGPGTRLTVL.

The rearrangement uses TRBV2 and TRBJ2-7, with 11 bases matching TRBD2. The CDR3 totals 15 residues. CDR1 is SNHLY, CDR2 FYNNEI, per germline. Trimming at V came to 6 bases and at J to 1 base, leaving 5 bases not matched to a gene. The CDR3 DNA sequence: TGTGCCAGCAGCGGAACTAGCGGGAGTTCCTACGAGCAGTACTTC. As protein: CASSGTSGSSYEQYF.

The V and J genes are TRBV15 and TRBJ2-1; 16 bases agree with TRBD2. V was clipped by 3 bases and J by 8 bases; unmatched bases: 10. CDR3 length equals 18 residues. CDR1 is LNHNV, CDR2 YYDKDF, per germline (reference sequence). CDR3 protein: CATSSSRSGLAGGHEQFF. Written as DNA, the CDR3 is TGTGCCACCAGCAGCTCCAGGTCGGGACTAGCGGGGGGGCATGAGCAGTTCTTC.

The chain combines TRBV19 with TRBJ1-1; D is undetermined. Trimming stripped 6 bases from V and 1 base from J, with 12 bases between. The CDR3 runs 14 residues. Germline V gives CDR1 LNHDA, CDR2 SQIVND (reference sequence). CDR3 sequence reads: CASSLLGSNTEAFF. The CDR3 nucleotides are TGTGCCAGTAGCCTCTTAGGGTCGAACACTGAAGCTTTCTTT.

This clonotype has just a few counts. The rearrangement joins TRBV7-2 to TRBJ1-2; D not certain. This CDR3 spans 13 amino acids. Germline assignment: CDR1 SGHTA and CDR2 FQGNSA. V was trimmed by 6 bases and J by 1 base, leaving 9 bases between them. This chain's CDR3 is CASSGAVNYGYTF. The CDR3, as DNA: TGTGCCAGCAGTGGAGCGGTTAACTATGGCTACACCTTC.

Worth noting for this clonotype: The junction does not match germline at one end; this may be a read error. This chain links TRBV2 with TRBJ2-6; D possibly corresponds to TRBD1 (5 bases). The CDR3 covers 16 residues. Germline loops: CDR1 SNHLY, CDR2 FYNNEI. CDR3 residues: CASRHKGSRGANVLTF. The CDR3, as DNA: TGTGCCAGCAGGCACAAGGGTAGCCGTGGGGCCAACGTCCTAACTTTC. The full variable domain, completed using reference TRBV2 and TRBJ2-6, is EPEVTQTPSHQVTQMGQEVILRCVPISNHLYFYWYRQILGQKVEFLVSFYNNEISEKSEIFDDQFSVERPDGSNFTLKIRSTKLEDSAMYFCASRHKGSRGANVLTFGAGSRLTVL.

V is TRBV5-1 and J is TRBJ1-1, with D uncertain. Germline V gene data show CDR1 as SGHRS and CDR2 as YFSETQ. The CDR3 runs to 13 residues. V was trimmed by 2 bases and J by 1 base, leaving 6 bases between them. The CDR3 loop reads CASSFQENTEAFF. The CDR3 DNA follows: TGCGCCAGCAGCTTTCAGGAGAACACTGAAGCTTTCTTT.

To note about this clonotype: An end of the junction differs from the germline gene, which may be a read error. This chain connects TRBV5-1 to TRBJ2-7; D unresolved. The CDR3 length is 13 residues. The germline gives CDR1 SGHRS, CDR2 YFSETQ. The CDR3 coding sequence is TGTGCCAGCAGCTTGGTACCAGACTTCGAGCAGTACTTC. Its protein product is CASSLVPDFEQYF.

This clonotype was picked up a small number of times. The chain couples TRBV6-6 to TRBJ1-2; maybe TRBD1 (5 bases). Germline V gene sequence: CDR1 MNHNY, CDR2 SVGAGI (reference sequence). Trimming removed 3 bases from V and 7 bases from J, with 9 bases in between. The CDR3 runs to 12 residues. The CDR3 region is CASSYSGAGYTF. In DNA form, the CDR3 reads TGTGCCAGCAGTTATTCTGGGGCTGGCTACACCTTC.